This T cell receptor (beta chain) was documented in a study of blood T cell repertoires in COVID-19. Study overall: The study drew acute and convalescent COVID-19 samples from the United States, Italy and Spain. T cells, B-cell-depleted T cells, or PBMCs supplied cDNA or gDNA.

Measured with immunoSEQ multiplex PCR; TCRdb has only the in-frame clones, and not every one. The sample shows about 160,000 clones, 75% to 85% of them seen only once. The CDR3 length is 14 residues. The V gene lost 3 bases and the J gene lost 2 bases, with 11 bases spanning the gap. Germline loops: CDR1 SGHNT, CDR2 YYREEE (reference sequence). The V and J genes are TRBV5-4 and TRBJ1-2; D unresolved. This sequence originates from a woman aged 55-75 years who had recovered from COVID-19. The specimen was PBMCs or T cells enriched from blood (not recorded which). CDR3 bases: TGTGCCAGCAGCTGGGGTGGAGGGAACTATGGCTACACCTTC. This translates into CASSWGGGNYGYTF.